A selection of T cell receptor beta chains follows, all from one sample in a study of PD-L1 blockade in urothelial cancer. The data were produced by immunoSEQ multiplex PCR, yet TCRdb's version contains in-frame clones alone and is incomplete. Of some 110,000 clones listed, around 88% are singletons. Sequences were derived from PBMCs, sampled around atezolizumab (anti-PD-L1) treatment. The source of these receptors is a man in his sixties with urothelial cancer. CDR3s include the opening cysteine and the closing phenylalanine or tryptophan.

J gene: TRBJ1-4; V gene: TRBV19; CDR3 protein: CASKGAGEKLFF
J gene: TRBJ2-1; V gene: TRBV7-3; CDR3 protein: CASSLQAGGGNEQFF
J gene: TRBJ2-1; V gene: TRBV15; CDR3 protein: CATKRVGNEQFF
J gene: TRBJ2-7; V gene: TRBV27; CDR3 protein: CASSFGADRGNYEQYF
J gene: TRBJ2-7; V gene: TRBV2; CDR3 protein: CASRQTGVHDEQYF
J gene: TRBJ1-1; V gene: TRBV5-1; CDR3 protein: CASSKGQGPAFF
J gene: TRBJ1-5; V gene: TRBV6-4; CDR3 protein: CASSDSPDQPQHF
J gene: TRBJ2-1; V gene: TRBV7-2; CDR3 protein: CASSSVAGASYNEQFF
J gene: TRBJ2-1; V gene: TRBV10-1; CDR3 protein: CASSWYRGYWEQFF
J gene: TRBJ1-6; V gene: TRBV14; CDR3 protein: CASGRGANSPLHF
J gene: TRBJ2-1; V gene: TRBV5-1; CDR3 protein: CASSFRHAGYEQFF
J gene: TRBJ1-1; V gene: TRBV5-4; CDR3 protein: CASSDGTGTTTEAFF
J gene: TRBJ2-3; V gene: TRBV5-1; CDR3 protein: CASSNSGSPGDTQYF
J gene: TRBJ1-2; V gene: TRBV28; CDR3 protein: CASKIPGQLNYGYTF
J gene: TRBJ2-2; V gene: TRBV10-3; CDR3 protein: CAISDRTGGTGELFF
J gene: TRBJ1-2; V gene: TRBV7-8; CDR3 protein: CASSLAHSGTGGGGYTF
J gene: TRBJ2-6; V gene: TRBV27; CDR3 protein: CASSSAGANVLTF
J gene: TRBJ2-1; V gene: TRBV2; CDR3 protein: CASSEHRNEQFF
J gene: TRBJ2-7; V gene: TRBV27; CDR3 protein: CASSPGLAGLYEQYF
J gene: TRBJ1-2; V gene: TRBV19; CDR3 protein: CASSIGRGNYGYTF
J gene: TRBJ2-3; V gene: TRBV13; CDR3 protein: CASSLGRTSNTDTQYF
J gene: TRBJ2-7; V gene: TRBV19; CDR3 protein: CASSFRRGKSSYEQYF
J gene: TRBJ2-3; V gene: TRBV5-4; CDR3 protein: CASSHSSQGTDTQYF
J gene: TRBJ1-6; V gene: TRBV13; CDR3 protein: CASSRGGTSSYNSPLHF
J gene: TRBJ1-2; V gene: TRBV5-1; CDR3 protein: CASSLDRRANYGYTF
J gene: TRBJ2-7; V gene: TRBV7-2; CDR3 protein: CASSLAGQGIHEQYF
J gene: TRBJ2-3; V gene: TRBV9; CDR3 protein: CASSLISGTTLDTQYF
J gene: TRBJ2-5; V gene: TRBV16; CDR3 protein: CASSHRTGQETQYF
J gene: TRBJ1-1; V gene: TRBV5-4; CDR3 protein: CASSPGLMNTEAFF
J gene: TRBJ2-3; V gene: TRBV5-1; CDR3 protein: CASTIGGLSTDTQYF
J gene: TRBJ2-7; V gene: TRBV5-4; CDR3 protein: CASSLAVLAGGVGEQYF
J gene: TRBJ1-2; V gene: TRBV5-1; CDR3 protein: CASSSEGPPGDYGYTF
J gene: TRBJ1-4; V gene: TRBV28; CDR3 protein: CASRQGYEKLFF
J gene: TRBJ2-7; V gene: TRBV2; CDR3 protein: CASSEHRPYEQYF
J gene: TRBJ1-1; V gene: TRBV6-6; CDR3 protein: CASSRNLIQANTEAFF
J gene: TRBJ1-1; V gene: TRBV5-4; CDR3 protein: CASSVRQGNVAEAFF
J gene: TRBJ2-5; V gene: TRBV7-3; CDR3 protein: CASSLSGGAAVETQYF
J gene: TRBJ2-1; V gene: TRBV18; CDR3 protein: CASSPTRDSYNEQFF
J gene: TRBJ2-7; V gene: TRBV5-1; CDR3 protein: CASSRWTGGGEQYF
J gene: TRBJ1-1; V gene: TRBV5-6; CDR3 protein: CASSSAQGALTEAFF
J gene: TRBJ2-5; V gene: TRBV5-6; CDR3 protein: CASSSGVEAQYF
J gene: TRBJ1-2; V gene: TRBV5-5; CDR3 protein: CASSSITTGPYGYTF
J gene: TRBJ2-2; V gene: TRBV6-5; CDR3 protein: CASSYGTGITGELFF
J gene: TRBJ2-3; V gene: TRBV7-9; CDR3 protein: CASSLGRVAVTDTQYF
J gene: TRBJ2-7; V gene: TRBV5-1; CDR3 protein: CASSPGRRGTTYEQYF
J gene: TRBJ2-1; V gene: TRBV5-1; CDR3 protein: CASRDRGSYNEQFF
J gene: TRBJ1-5; V gene: TRBV2; CDR3 protein: CASRSNSNQPQHF
J gene: TRBJ2-7; V gene: TRBV15; CDR3 protein: CATSRDLGTGIHEQYF
J gene: TRBJ2-5; V gene: TRBV7-2; CDR3 protein: CASSLKREGLETQYF